Each of the 16 T cell receptor beta chains below was sequenced from the same sample in a study of blood T cell repertoires in COVID-19. Generated by immunoSEQ multiplex PCR, the TCRdb table keeps only in-frame clones and is missing some. The data show some 63,000 clones, with 70% to 90% seen just once and around 16% held by the top ten. Input material: peripheral blood. The receptors originated from a human donor in a cohort sampled during active COVID-19.

The chain's CDR3 is CASSLVPGYQPQHF. CDR3 coding DNA: TGTGCCAGCAGCTTGGTCCCAGGGTATCAGCCCCAGCATTTT. This chain uses TRBV5-4 with TRBJ1-5; possible D gene TRBD1, 5 bases. Trimming removed 0 bases from V and 5 bases from J, with 9 bases in between. Germline assignment: CDR1 SGHNT and CDR2 YYREEE (reference sequence). The CDR3 is made up of 14 amino acids.

The V and J genes are TRBV6-6 and TRBJ1-2; 11 bases line up with TRBD1. This CDR3 contains 13 residues. V lost 5 bases, J lost 8 bases, and 4 bases stayed unmatched. Germline CDR1 MNHNY, CDR2 SVGAGI (reference sequence). The chain's CDR3 is CASSRDRGTGYTF. DNA for the CDR3: TGTGCCAGCAGTAGGGACAGGGGGACGGGCTACACCTTC.

This chain joins TRBV5-6 and TRBJ1-6, with 9 bases identical to TRBD1. Germline V lookup: CDR1 SGHDT, CDR2 YYEEEE. This CDR3 is built from 18 residues. The V segment lost 0 bases and the J segment 9 bases; nucleotides outside the gene matches: 13. The CDR3 loop is CASSLVWGQGTAVSPLHF. CDR3 in DNA: TGTGCCAGCAGCTTGGTATGGGGACAGGGAACCGCCGTTTCACCCCTCCACTTT.

The chain recombines TRBV5-6 with TRBJ2-3, with D perhaps TRBD2 (5 bases). Per germline, CDR1 SGHDT and CDR2 YYEEEE. Deletions cut 4 bases from V and 4 bases from J, with 19 bases between. The CDR3 is made up of 16 amino acids. The CDR3 DNA reads TGTGCCAGCAGCGGCCCCGGACTGGCAATGGCAGATACGCAGTATTTT. This gives the protein CASSGPGLAMADTQYF. Full variable domain (rest looked up from reference TRBV5-6 and TRBJ2-3): DAGVTQSPTHLIKTRGQQVTLRCSPKSGHDTVSWYQQALGQGPQFIFQYYEEEERQRGNFPDRFSGHQFPNYSSELNVNALLLGDSALYLCASSGPGLAMADTQYFGPGTRLTVL.

The gene calls are TRBV19 and TRBJ1-2; D gene uncertain. Germline V gene data show CDR1 as LNHDA and CDR2 as SQIVND (reference sequence). The CDR3 contains 14 residues. Trimming took 7 bases from V and 5 from J, leaving 17 bases between them. The CDR3 DNA reads as TGTGCCAGTACCGCCCCCGGGGTACAATATGGCTACACCTTC. As protein: CASTAPGVQYGYTF. The full variable domain, completed using reference TRBV19 and TRBJ1-2, is DGGITQSPKYLFRKEGQNVTLSCEQNLNHDAMYWYRQDPGQGLRLIYYSQIVNDFQKGDIAEGYSVSREKKESFPLTVTSAQKNPTAFYLCASTAPGVQYGYTFGSGTRLTVV.

V and J are TRBV4-3 and TRBJ2-2; 8 bases are shared with TRBD1. Trimming removed 3 bases from V and 5 bases from J; junction bases left unmatched: 8. Looked up from germline, CDR1 is LGHNA and CDR2 is YSLEER. CDR3 length equals 16 residues. The CDR3 sequence is CASSQGQVEWTGELFF. CDR3 coding DNA: TGCGCCAGCAGCCAGGGACAGGTTGAATGGACCGGGGAGCTGTTTTTT.

The rearrangement links TRBV5-1 to TRBJ2-3, with 8 positions matching TRBD2. The V segment lost 1 base and the J segment 5 bases; nucleotides outside the gene matches: 6. The CDR3 is 15 amino acids. CDR1 and CDR2 from the germline V gene are SGHRS and YFSETQ. The CDR3 coding sequence is TGCGCCAGCAGCTTGCGTGTCGGGGGGGAAGATACGCAGTATTTT. As protein: CASSLRVGGEDTQYF.

This chain links TRBV29-1 with TRBJ2-3; 7 bases align to TRBD2. With V trimmed by 6 bases and J by 1 base, 7 bases remained unmatched. This CDR3 has 14 residues. Germline V gives CDR1 SQVTM, CDR2 ANQGSEA. The CDR3 DNA reads as TGCAGCGTATCCCGGGGGGACGGCACAGATACGCAGTATTTT. Amino acid sequence: CSVSRGDGTDTQYF.

The V gene is TRBV4-3, the J gene TRBJ2-1; D is perhaps TRBD1 (6 bases). V lost 4 bases and J 9 bases, leaving 25 bases between the germline ends. CDR1 and CDR2 (germline): LGHNA, YSLEER. There are 17 residues in the CDR3. The CDR3 spells CASSPGPPGTRLGEQFF. The CDR3 region has the DNA TGCGCCAGCAGCCCCGGACCGCCCGGGACAAGGCTCGGTGAGCAGTTCTTC.

The chain couples TRBV5-1 to TRBJ2-5; D might be TRBD2 (6 bases). The CDR3 spans 14 residues. Germline CDR1 reads SGHRS; CDR2 reads YFSETQ. V was pared by 0 bases and J by 2 bases, with 8 bases between. DNA of the CDR3: TGCGCCAGCAGCTTGGGGCGGGGTCAAGAGACCCAGTACTTC. Its protein product is CASSLGRGQETQYF.

The chain combines TRBV9 with TRBJ1-2, with a weak D call TRBD1 (5 bases). Trimming pared 6 bases from V and 5 bases from J, leaving 17 bases between. The germline CDR1 and CDR2 sequences are SGDLS and YYNGEE. The CDR3 totals 14 residues. CDR3 DNA: TGTGCCAGCACCTTAGGGGTCGAGAGTTATGGCTACACCTTC. Residues: CASTLGVESYGYTF.

The rearrangement joins TRBV10-3 to TRBJ2-5, with 8 bases that match TRBD1. Per germline, CDR1 ENHRY and CDR2 SYGVKD. This CDR3 has 14 amino acids. The V and J ends lost 6 bases and 4 bases, in that order; junction bases with no gene match: 7. Written as DNA, the CDR3 is TGTGCCATCAGGAGACAGGGGAGGTTAGAGACCCAGTACTTC. Protein sequence: CAIRRQGRLETQYF.

The chain combines TRBV5-1 with TRBJ1-2; no clear D. The CDR3 is 13 residues long. Per the germline V gene, CDR1 is SGHRS and CDR2 is YFSETQ. Trimming left V 2 bases short and J 4 bases short, with 9 bases between. CDR3 sequence: CASSFPDTYGYTF. In DNA, the CDR3 is TGCGCCAGCAGCTTTCCAGACACCTATGGCTACACCTTC.

The chain combines TRBV7-9 with TRBJ2-1, with TRBD2 matching 9 bases. CDR1 and CDR2 (germline): SEHNR, FQNEAQ (reference sequence). With 2 bases clipped from V and 10 bases from J, the junction kept 9 bases outside the gene matches. CDR3 length equals 15 residues. The CDR3: CASSLSGGGAGEQFF. The DNA of the CDR3 is TGTGCCAGCAGCTTATCTGGCGGGGGGGCCGGCGAGCAGTTCTTC.

As regards this clone: Mismatch with germline at one junction end may stem from a read error. This chain connects TRBV7-8 to TRBJ2-2; D is perhaps TRBD1 (5 bases). The CDR3 length is 18 residues. Per germline, CDR1 SGHVS and CDR2 FQNEAQ. The CDR3 is CTSSPGPPGYRNTGELFF. For the CDR3, the DNA is TGTACCAGCAGCCCAGGGCCCCCAGGGTACAGGAACACCGGGGAGCTGTTTTTT.

This clone was seen only once. This chain links TRBV12-1 with TRBJ1-2; the DNA was not used to check the table's D call, TRBD1. TRBV12-1 is a listed pseudogene. The CDR3 spans 17 residues. In nucleotides, the CDR3 is TGTGCCAGCAGCTCCGGGACAGTGTCTAAGGGGTGGTATGGCTACACCTTC. Its translation: CASSSGTVSKGWYGYTF.